Listed below are T cell receptor beta chains from one sample, sequenced in a study of shared clonotypes between healthy human individuals. The repertoire was sequenced with immunoSEQ multiplex PCR; TCRdb's copy has only in-frame clones and lacks some. The sample holds approximately 640,000 clones; approximately 75% are singletons and the top ten take approximately 1.8%. Sequencing input: memory CD4+ T cells sorted from blood. The receptor set was obtained from a woman in her twenties or thirties in good health. Each CDR3 is given with its conserved first and last residue. Each record gives: CDR3 DNA, CDR3 protein, clone size, V gene, CDR3 length, J gene, D gene. A D gene is named only where the DNA matches it firmly. Clone size is stated in some rows and not others, as once, few, many or a class when expanded.

cdr3_nt: TGCGCCAGCAGCCAACCCGCACTAGCGGGAGGGCCCTATGAGCAGTTCTTC; cdr3_aa: CASSQPALAGGPYEQFF; clone_size: once; v_call: TRBV4-1; cdr3_length: 17; j_call: TRBJ2-1; d_call: TRBD2
cdr3_nt: TGTGCCAGCAGTTCAGGACAGGTTGGTGGCTACACCTTC; cdr3_aa: CASSSGQVGGYTF; clone_size: -; v_call: TRBV6-5; cdr3_length: 13; j_call: TRBJ1-2; d_call: TRBD1
cdr3_nt: TGTGCCAGCTCACCGGACGGGACAGGGGGCCGGGAGACCCAGTACTTC; cdr3_aa: CASSPDGTGGRETQYF; clone_size: -; v_call: TRBV18; cdr3_length: 16; j_call: TRBJ2-5; d_call: TRBD1
cdr3_nt: TGTGCCAGCAGCTTAGCAGGGGGGAACACTGAAGCTTTCTTT; cdr3_aa: CASSLAGGNTEAFF; clone_size: once; v_call: TRBV7-6; cdr3_length: 14; j_call: TRBJ1-1; d_call: -
cdr3_nt: TGCGCCAGCAGCCCTAATAGCGGGCGCCCCTACGAGCAGTACTTC; cdr3_aa: CASSPNSGRPYEQYF; clone_size: -; v_call: TRBV5-1; cdr3_length: 15; j_call: TRBJ2-7; d_call: TRBD2
cdr3_nt: TGTGCCAGCAGCCTGCGCCAACAGGGGAGTACAGTGACTGAGCAGCTCTTC; cdr3_aa: CASSLRQQGSTVTEQLF; clone_size: once; v_call: TRBV5-4; cdr3_length: 17; j_call: TRBJ2-1; d_call: TRBD1
cdr3_nt: TGTGCTAGTGGTTTGGGACTAGCGGGAGTCAGGGATGAGCAGTTCTTC; cdr3_aa: CASGLGLAGVRDEQFF; clone_size: -; v_call: TRBV12-5; cdr3_length: 16; j_call: TRBJ2-1; d_call: TRBD2
cdr3_nt: TGTGCCAGCCAAGGGGGAGTTTTAAATGAAAAACTGTTTTTT; cdr3_aa: CASQGGVLNEKLFF; clone_size: -; v_call: TRBV25-1; cdr3_length: 14; j_call: TRBJ1-4; d_call: -
cdr3_nt: TGTGCCAGCAGCCCCTGGGAAGGACGGCTGGACGAGCAGTACTTC; cdr3_aa: CASSPWEGRLDEQYF; clone_size: -; v_call: TRBV7-2; cdr3_length: 15; j_call: TRBJ2-7; d_call: -
cdr3_nt: TGTGCCAGCAGCACTGGCCCGAACCAGCCAAATGGCTACACCTTC; cdr3_aa: CASSTGPNQPNGYTF; clone_size: -; v_call: TRBV5-4; cdr3_length: 15; j_call: TRBJ1-2; d_call: -
cdr3_nt: TGTGCCAGCAGTTCTGGGGGGATGAACACTGAAGCTTTCTTT; cdr3_aa: CASSSGGMNTEAFF; clone_size: -; v_call: TRBV27; cdr3_length: 14; j_call: TRBJ1-1; d_call: -
cdr3_nt: TGCAGTGCTGGGACTAGGCGGTACTTC; cdr3_aa: CSAGTRRYF; clone_size: -; v_call: TRBV20-1; cdr3_length: 9; j_call: TRBJ2-7; d_call: TRBD2
cdr3_nt: TGTGCCAGCAGCTCGGACAGGGACGGGGAGCAGTACTTC; cdr3_aa: CASSSDRDGEQYF; clone_size: -; v_call: TRBV5-4; cdr3_length: 13; j_call: TRBJ2-7; d_call: TRBD1
cdr3_nt: TGTGCCAGCAGCCACCTGGGTGGTCGGGGCCCCTACGAGCAGTACTTC; cdr3_aa: CASSHLGGRGPYEQYF; clone_size: few; v_call: TRBV28; cdr3_length: 16; j_call: TRBJ2-7; d_call: -
cdr3_nt: TGTGCCAGCACGACGGGGCTTTACGAGCAGTACTTC; cdr3_aa: CASTTGLYEQYF; clone_size: -; v_call: TRBV7-2; cdr3_length: 12; j_call: TRBJ2-7; d_call: -
cdr3_nt: TGTGCCAGCAGTTTACCGGGGAGGACGCAGACCCAGTACTTC; cdr3_aa: CASSLPGRTQTQYF; clone_size: -; v_call: TRBV28; cdr3_length: 14; j_call: TRBJ2-5; d_call: -
cdr3_nt: TGTGCCAGCAGCCAAGGGGGGTTAGGCTACGTCAAAACGAACACCGGGGAGCTGTTTTTT; cdr3_aa: CASSQGGLGYVKTNTGELFF; clone_size: -; v_call: TRBV4-2; cdr3_length: 20; j_call: TRBJ2-2; d_call: -
cdr3_nt: TGTGCCAGCAGGAAAGCGGAACTAGGCTACAATGAGCAGTTCTTC; cdr3_aa: CASRKAELGYNEQFF; clone_size: few; v_call: TRBV28; cdr3_length: 15; j_call: TRBJ2-1; d_call: -
cdr3_nt: TGTGCCAGCAACGACCCAGGGGGCAATCAGCCCCAGCATTTT; cdr3_aa: CASNDPGGNQPQHF; clone_size: -; v_call: TRBV28; cdr3_length: 14; j_call: TRBJ1-5; d_call: -
cdr3_nt: TGTGCCAGCAGGTCGAACCGGGACACCGCTAACTATGGCTACACCTTC; cdr3_aa: CASRSNRDTANYGYTF; clone_size: -; v_call: TRBV7-9; cdr3_length: 16; j_call: TRBJ1-2; d_call: -
cdr3_nt: TGTGCCAGCAGCGTAGAATTTATGGACAGGACTGGGGAGCTGTTTTTT; cdr3_aa: CASSVEFMDRTGELFF; clone_size: few; v_call: TRBV9; cdr3_length: 16; j_call: TRBJ2-2; d_call: TRBD1
cdr3_nt: TGTGCCGCTTCTTGGAAAGAAGGCGAGCAGTACTTC; cdr3_aa: CAASWKEGEQYF; clone_size: -; v_call: TRBV18; cdr3_length: 12; j_call: TRBJ2-7; d_call: -
cdr3_nt: TGTGCCAGCGACTACCAGACTAGCGGGAGGGAGTACGAGCAGTACTTC; cdr3_aa: CASDYQTSGREYEQYF; clone_size: -; v_call: TRBV27; cdr3_length: 16; j_call: TRBJ2-7; d_call: TRBD2
cdr3_nt: TGTGCCAGCAGCCCAGGACTAGCGGCGTACAATGAGCAGTTCTTC; cdr3_aa: CASSPGLAAYNEQFF; clone_size: -; v_call: TRBV9; cdr3_length: 15; j_call: TRBJ2-1; d_call: TRBD2
cdr3_nt: TGTGCCAGCAGTGAATCCCGGGACAGGCCCACAGATACGCAGTATTTT; cdr3_aa: CASSESRDRPTDTQYF; clone_size: -; v_call: TRBV6-4; cdr3_length: 16; j_call: TRBJ2-3; d_call: TRBD1
cdr3_nt: TGCGCCAGCAGCTTGGGACTAGCGGGAGGGACAGATACGCAGTATTTT; cdr3_aa: CASSLGLAGGTDTQYF; clone_size: once; v_call: TRBV5-1; cdr3_length: 16; j_call: TRBJ2-3; d_call: TRBD2
cdr3_nt: TGTGCCAGTAGTATGGAGAGCTTTGGTCAGCCCCAGCATTTT; cdr3_aa: CASSMESFGQPQHF; clone_size: once; v_call: TRBV19; cdr3_length: 14; j_call: TRBJ1-5; d_call: -
cdr3_nt: TGTGCCTGGAGTGGCGACTTCACTCACTACGAGCAGTACTTC; cdr3_aa: CAWSGDFTHYEQYF; clone_size: -; v_call: TRBV30; cdr3_length: 14; j_call: TRBJ2-7; d_call: -
cdr3_nt: TGTGCCAGCAGCGTTCTTCAGGGCCAGAGCTCTGGAAACACCATATATTTT; cdr3_aa: CASSVLQGQSSGNTIYF; clone_size: -; v_call: TRBV9; cdr3_length: 17; j_call: TRBJ1-3; d_call: -
cdr3_nt: TGTGCCAGCAGTTACCCGGGACTAGGTCGTCAGCAGTTCTTC; cdr3_aa: CASSYPGLGRQQFF; clone_size: -; v_call: TRBV27; cdr3_length: 14; j_call: TRBJ2-1; d_call: TRBD2
cdr3_nt: TGTGCCAGCACAGATAGGATTTCCTACGAGCAGTACTTC; cdr3_aa: CASTDRISYEQYF; clone_size: -; v_call: TRBV2; cdr3_length: 13; j_call: TRBJ2-7; d_call: -
cdr3_nt: TGTGCCAGCAGCCCAGGTCGGCTAGCGGGGCACCAAGAGACCCAGTACTTC; cdr3_aa: CASSPGRLAGHQETQYF; clone_size: once; v_call: TRBV27; cdr3_length: 17; j_call: TRBJ2-5; d_call: TRBD2
cdr3_nt: TGTGCCAGCAGCTTAGAGGCGGGCTCCTACAATGAGCAGTTCTTC; cdr3_aa: CASSLEAGSYNEQFF; clone_size: once; v_call: TRBV11-3; cdr3_length: 15; j_call: TRBJ2-1; d_call: -
cdr3_nt: TGTGCCAGCAGCCCACCCGTAGGGACAGGGCCCTACGAGCAGTACTTC; cdr3_aa: CASSPPVGTGPYEQYF; clone_size: -; v_call: TRBV7-9; cdr3_length: 16; j_call: TRBJ2-7; d_call: TRBD1
cdr3_nt: TGTGCCAGCAGTTCCTTACAGGTCTATGGCTACACCTTC; cdr3_aa: CASSSLQVYGYTF; clone_size: -; v_call: TRBV28; cdr3_length: 13; j_call: TRBJ1-2; d_call: -
cdr3_nt: TGCGCCAGCAGAGGGACAGGGGGCGCTAACTATGGCTACACCTTC; cdr3_aa: CASRGTGGANYGYTF; clone_size: -; v_call: TRBV5-1; cdr3_length: 15; j_call: TRBJ1-2; d_call: TRBD1
cdr3_nt: TGCGCCAGCAGTTCAACCGGGACAGGGGATCGCATTCAGTACTTC; cdr3_aa: CASSSTGTGDRIQYF; clone_size: -; v_call: TRBV10-1; cdr3_length: 15; j_call: TRBJ2-4; d_call: TRBD1
cdr3_nt: TGTGCCAGCAGTGAATCGGGATTCCGGATGAACACTGAAGCTTTCTTT; cdr3_aa: CASSESGFRMNTEAFF; clone_size: -; v_call: TRBV2; cdr3_length: 16; j_call: TRBJ1-1; d_call: -
cdr3_nt: TGTGCCAGCAGTTCCATAACACGGGCCGGTCAGCCCCAGCATTTT; cdr3_aa: CASSSITRAGQPQHF; clone_size: many; v_call: TRBV6-5; cdr3_length: 15; j_call: TRBJ1-5; d_call: -
cdr3_nt: TGTGCCAGCAGTCCTGACAGGGGGACTACCTACAATGAGCAGTTCTTC; cdr3_aa: CASSPDRGTTYNEQFF; clone_size: -; v_call: TRBV7-9; cdr3_length: 16; j_call: TRBJ2-1; d_call: TRBD1
cdr3_nt: TGTGCCAGCGGAATATCCGGGACAGGGCTCGGCTACACCTTC; cdr3_aa: CASGISGTGLGYTF; clone_size: -; v_call: TRBV6-1; cdr3_length: 14; j_call: TRBJ1-2; d_call: TRBD1
cdr3_nt: TGCGCCAGCAGCCAAGATCTCGGGCGCAATCAGCCCCAGCATTTT; cdr3_aa: CASSQDLGRNQPQHF; clone_size: -; v_call: TRBV4-1; cdr3_length: 15; j_call: TRBJ1-5; d_call: -
cdr3_nt: TGCGCCAGCAGCGGGACTAGCGGGAGTTGGAATACGCAGTATTTT; cdr3_aa: CASSGTSGSWNTQYF; clone_size: -; v_call: TRBV5-1; cdr3_length: 15; j_call: TRBJ2-3; d_call: TRBD2
cdr3_nt: TGTGCCAGCACCGTCGGACAGGGGTATAGCACAGATACGCAGTATTTT; cdr3_aa: CASTVGQGYSTDTQYF; clone_size: -; v_call: TRBV5-8; cdr3_length: 16; j_call: TRBJ2-3; d_call: TRBD1
cdr3_nt: TGTGCCAGCAGCTCAGGGGGGAGCTCCTACAATGAGCAGTTCTTC; cdr3_aa: CASSSGGSSYNEQFF; clone_size: -; v_call: TRBV7-2; cdr3_length: 15; j_call: TRBJ2-1; d_call: -
cdr3_nt: TGTGCCAGCAGTTTCCGGGTTGGGGCCAACGTCCTGACTTTC; cdr3_aa: CASSFRVGANVLTF; clone_size: -; v_call: TRBV28; cdr3_length: 14; j_call: TRBJ2-6; d_call: -
cdr3_nt: TGTGCCAGCAGTGATAAGGCCCCGGGGGAGGGAAGCACAGATACGCAGTATTTT; cdr3_aa: CASSDKAPGEGSTDTQYF; clone_size: -; v_call: TRBV25-1; cdr3_length: 18; j_call: TRBJ2-3; d_call: TRBD2
cdr3_nt: TGTGCCAGCAGTTACTCCCCCGGTGAAGCTTTCTTT; cdr3_aa: CASSYSPGEAFF; clone_size: -; v_call: TRBV6-6; cdr3_length: 12; j_call: TRBJ1-1; d_call: -
cdr3_nt: TGCGCCAGCAGCTCCGGGACCTCTGGAAACACCATATATTTT; cdr3_aa: CASSSGTSGNTIYF; clone_size: -; v_call: TRBV5-1; cdr3_length: 14; j_call: TRBJ1-3; d_call: -
cdr3_nt: TGCAGCGTTGAGGCTAGCCCCGGCTACGAGCAGTACTTC; cdr3_aa: CSVEASPGYEQYF; clone_size: -; v_call: TRBV29-1; cdr3_length: 13; j_call: TRBJ2-7; d_call: -
cdr3_nt: TGTGCCAGCAGTATACCCCAGGTGGGAATTGATCAGCCCCAGCATTTT; cdr3_aa: CASSIPQVGIDQPQHF; clone_size: few; v_call: TRBV28; cdr3_length: 16; j_call: TRBJ1-5; d_call: -
cdr3_nt: TGCGCCAGCAGCCCCTACCCCGGCGACTTTCCCGAAAAACTGTTTTTT; cdr3_aa: CASSPYPGDFPEKLFF; clone_size: -; v_call: TRBV5-1; cdr3_length: 16; j_call: TRBJ1-4; d_call: -
cdr3_nt: TGCGCCAGCAGCTTGGACTCGACCGCCTACAATGAGCAGTTCTTC; cdr3_aa: CASSLDSTAYNEQFF; clone_size: -; v_call: TRBV5-1; cdr3_length: 15; j_call: TRBJ2-1; d_call: -
cdr3_nt: TGCGCCAGCAGTGCCGCGGAAGAGACCCAGTACTTC; cdr3_aa: CASSAAEETQYF; clone_size: -; v_call: TRBV10-2; cdr3_length: 12; j_call: TRBJ2-5; d_call: -